These T cell receptor beta chains were read from a single sample in a study of blood T cell repertoires in COVID-19. Here immunoSEQ multiplex PCR was the method, and the copy in TCRdb shows in-frame clones only, minus some. In the table there are approximately 120,000 clones, about 80% of which are singletons. The source material was peripheral blood. These receptors were obtained from a human donor in a cohort sampled during active COVID-19. Each CDR3 is given with its conserved first and last residue. Fields, in order: clone size, V gene, D gene, J gene, CDR3 protein, CDR3 DNA. A D gene is named only where the DNA matches it firmly. The size entry is marked missing in some rows and otherwise reads once, few, many or a size class.

>few|TRBV5-5|-|TRBJ2-7
CASSLSSLGWASSYEQYF
TGTGCCAGCAGCTTGTCCTCGCTCGGTTGGGCCTCCTCCTACGAGCAGTACTTC
>-|TRBV6-1|-|TRBJ2-2
CASSDPRAGTGELFF
TGTGCCAGCAGTGACCCTCGAGCGGGCACCGGGGAGCTGTTTTTT
>-|TRBV6-5|-|TRBJ1-1
CASRGDIYSAFF
TGTGCCAGCAGGGGGGACATCTATTCGGCTTTCTTT
>many|TRBV3-1/TRBV3-2|-|TRBJ2-2
CASRTRGNTGELFF
TGTGCCAGCAGAACTCGCGGGAACACCGGGGAGCTGTTTTTT
>-|TRBV28|TRBD2|TRBJ2-4
CASSLSGGKNIQYF
TGTGCCAGCAGTTTAAGCGGGGGTAAAAACATTCAGTACTTC
>-|TRBV19|TRBD1|TRBJ1-5
CASSSGGDQPQHF
TGTGCCAGTAGCTCAGGGGGTGACCAGCCCCAGCATTTT
>-|TRBV9|TRBD1|TRBJ1-1
CASKGQVGTEAFF
TGTGCCAGCAAGGGACAGGTGGGAACTGAAGCTTTCTTT
>-|TRBV6-2/TRBV6-3|TRBD2|TRBJ2-5
CASSYAELAGLETQYF
TGTGCCAGCAGTTACGCGGAACTAGCGGGACTAGAGACCCAGTACTTC
>-|TRBV7-2|-|TRBJ1-1
CASSLVGQGRTEAFF
TGTGCCAGCAGCTTAGTGGGCCAGGGGAGAACTGAAGCTTTCTTT
>-|TRBV12-3/TRBV12-4|TRBD1|TRBJ1-3
CASTWTGRNTIYF
TGTGCCAGCACCTGGACAGGAAGAAACACCATATATTTT
>once|TRBV5-5|-|TRBJ2-3
CASSLRQGATDTQYF
TGTGCCAGCAGCTTACGGCAGGGCGCGACAGATACGCAGTATTTT
>-|TRBV7-9|-|TRBJ2-6
CASSGSGANVLTF
TGTGCCAGCTCGGGATCTGGGGCCAACGTCCTGACTTTC
>once|TRBV4-3|TRBD2|TRBJ2-3
CASSQDAAGGRGDTQYF
TGCGCCAGCAGCCAAGATGCGGCGGGAGGCCGGGGAGATACGCAGTATTTT